One sample yielded the 2 T cell receptor beta chains listed below, sequenced in a study of T cell changes during pregnancy in multiple sclerosis. Measured with immunoSEQ multiplex PCR; TCRdb has only the in-frame clones, and not every one. Among about 58,000 clones, about 90% were seen once, and the ten largest hold nearly 0.5%. Source: CD4+ T cells from peripheral blood mononuclear cells, taken after pregnancy. These receptors came from a female donor in good health, enrolled as a control in a pregnancy study.

The rearrangement joins TRBV9 to TRBJ2-4; 12 bases are a match to TRBD2. The trim removed 0 bases at V and 8 bases at J, leaving 6 bases unmatched. Germline CDR1 and CDR2: SGDLS and YYNGEE. This CDR3 has 16 residues. CDR3 residues: CASSVAASGGADIQYF. Here the CDR3 DNA reads TGTGCCAGCAGCGTAGCCGCTAGCGGGGGGGCAGACATTCAGTACTTC.

This chain connects TRBV11-2 to TRBJ1-2; no reliable D call. There are 13 residues in the CDR3. Germline lookup yields CDR1 SGHAT and CDR2 FQNNGV. Trimming removed 0 bases at V and 8 bases at J, with 10 bases between. CDR3 sequence (DNA): TGTGCCAGCAGCTTAGAGGGCTTGACGGGCTACACCTTC. Protein sequence: CASSLEGLTGYTF.